Listed here are 14 T cell receptor beta chains from one sample, sequenced in a study of blood T cell repertoires in COVID-19. Some clones are missing from TCRdb's copy, which holds only in-frame ones; the method was immunoSEQ multiplex PCR. Found here are 150,000 to 200,000 clones, 70% to 80% of them singletons; the top ten hold around a sixth. Source material: PBMCs or T cells enriched from blood (not recorded which). The receptors originated from a woman aged 45-65 years who had recovered from COVID-19.

The CDR3 DNA reads TGCGCCAGCAGCCAAGAGTTCGGGGGACTAGCCAAAAACATTCAGTACTTC. Translated, it gives CASSQEFGGLAKNIQYF. The chain employs TRBV4-3 and TRBJ2-4; D might be TRBD2 (6 bases). The length of the CDR3 is 17 residues. Germline V gene data show CDR1 as LGHNA and CDR2 as YSLEER. V was pared by 0 bases and J by 0 bases, with 12 bases between.

The chain recombines TRBV2 with TRBJ2-1; TRBD2 matches at 9 bases. The length of the CDR3 is 16 residues. Germline assignment: CDR1 SNHLY and CDR2 FYNNEI. The V and J ends lost 2 bases and 5 bases, in that order; junction bases with no gene match: 7. The CDR3 nucleotides read TGTGCCAGCAGTGAACAGCGGCTAGCGGGAAACAATGAGCAGTTCTTC. Translation gives CASSEQRLAGNNEQFF.

The chain couples TRBV19 to TRBJ1-2; possibly TRBD1 for D (5 bases). Between the trimmed V and J ends, which lost 3 bases and 3 bases, there was a span of 11 bases. Germline loops: CDR1 LNHDA, CDR2 SQIVND (reference sequence). This CDR3 is 14 amino acids long. The CDR3 DNA follows: TGTGCCAGTAGTATCGCCCAGGGTGACTATGGCTACACCTTC. Translation gives CASSIAQGDYGYTF.

V is TRBV27 and J is TRBJ2-7; 10 nucleotides line up with TRBD1. CDR1 and CDR2 (germline): MNHEY, SMNVEV (reference sequence). This CDR3 region has 15 residues. V was clipped by 8 bases and J by 6 bases; unmatched bases: 13. The CDR3 sequence is CASGAPGQGKFEQYF. The CDR3 coding sequence is TGTGCCAGCGGGGCACCGGGACAGGGGAAGTTCGAGCAGTACTTC.

J is TRBJ1-2 and V is TRBV2, with TRBD1 identical over 7 bases. The germline CDR1 and CDR2 sequences are SNHLY and FYNNEI. The junction had 3 bases not matched to a gene; V was cut back by 3 bases and J by 5 bases. The CDR3 has 13 amino acids. In DNA, the CDR3 is TGTGCCAGCAGTGACGAGGGGGCATATGGCTACACCTTC. Translation: CASSDEGAYGYTF.

The J gene is TRBJ1-5, the V gene TRBV28, with 7 bases fitting TRBD1. V gave up 7 bases and J gave up 5 bases; unmatched junction bases: 8. This CDR3 region has 14 residues. The germline gives CDR1 MDHEN, CDR2 SYDVKM. Written as DNA, the CDR3 is TGTGCCAGCATTCCTGGGGACAGATATCAGCCCCAGCATTTT. Encoded protein: CASIPGDRYQPQHF.

This chain joins TRBV7-9 and TRBJ2-2; a possible D gene is TRBD2 (7 bases). This CDR3 is 15 amino acids long. The V end lost 1 base, the J end lost 4 bases, and 10 bases lay between the germline ends. CDR1 SEHNR and CDR2 FQNEAQ come from the germline V gene (reference sequence). The CDR3 loop is CASSLVGGPTGELFF. The CDR3 DNA sequence: TGTGCCAGCAGCTTAGTCGGGGGGCCCACCGGGGAGCTGTTTTTT.

V gene TRBV10-1 combines with J gene TRBJ2-7, with 12 bases identical to TRBD2. The germline CDR1 and CDR2 sequences are WNHNN and SYGVQD (reference sequence). V trimming: 0 bases; J trimming: 10 bases; junction bases outside the gene matches: 4. The CDR3 runs 14 residues. The CDR3 sequence is CASSESRTSGNQYF. For the CDR3, the DNA is TGCGCCAGCAGTGAGTCCAGGACTAGCGGGAATCAGTACTTC.

There are a few counts of this clone. V usage is TRBV5-1 and J usage is TRBJ2-1; 7 bases fit TRBD1. The germline gives CDR1 SGHRS, CDR2 YFSETQ. The CDR3 sequence is 15 residues long. V was clipped by 4 bases and J by 5 bases; unmatched bases: 9. CDR3 region: CASSRSGQAHNEQFF. CDR3 DNA sequence: TGCGCCAGCAGCCGCAGTGGACAGGCCCACAATGAGCAGTTCTTC. The variable domain in full, completed from reference TRBV5-1 and TRBJ2-1, reads KAGVTQTPRYLIKTRGQQVTLSCSPISGHRSVSWYQQTPGQGLQFLFEYFSETQRNKGNFPGRFSGRQFSNSRSEMNVSTLELGDSALYLCASSRSGQAHNEQFFGPGTRLTVL.

V gene TRBV4-2 combines with J gene TRBJ2-5; possible D gene TRBD2, 6 bases. The CDR3 length is 14 residues. CDR1 is LGHNA, CDR2 YNFKEQ, per germline. Deletions cut 4 bases from V and 2 bases from J, with 11 bases between. The chain's CDR3 is CASSPRGEQETQYF. CDR3 nucleotides: TGTGCCAGCAGCCCCCGCGGGGAGCAAGAGACCCAGTACTTC.

V is TRBV6-2 or TRBV6-3 and J is TRBJ1-5; 11 bases agree with TRBD1. This CDR3 has 17 residues. The germline V gene encodes CDR1 MNHEY and CDR2 SVGEGT. V dropped 3 bases and J dropped 6; count of bases not matched to a gene: 10. In DNA, the CDR3 is TGTGCCAGCAGTTATGACGGGACAGGGGGTGCAATTCAGCCCCAGCATTTT. This encodes CASSYDGTGGAIQPQHF.

This clone was observed a handful of times. The V call is TRBV4-1, the J call TRBJ1-2, with 9 bases aligning to TRBD1. V was pared by 0 bases and J by 2 bases, with 4 bases of the junction left unmatched. The germline V gene has CDR1 MGHRA and CDR2 YSYEKL. CDR3 length: 16 amino acids. In DNA, the CDR3 is TGCGCCAGCAGCCAAGACCCTGGGACAGGGAACTATGGCTACACCTTC. Translating gives CASSQDPGTGNYGYTF.

This clone appeared a single time. This chain connects TRBV28 to TRBJ1-5; 8 nucleotides match TRBD1. V was clipped by 6 bases and J by 6 bases; unmatched bases: 13. This CDR3 is built from 16 residues. In germline, CDR1 is MDHEN, CDR2 SYDVKM. The CDR3 is CASRTLGQGGSQPQHF. CDR3 DNA: TGTGCCAGCAGGACTCTCGGACAGGGAGGAAGTCAGCCCCAGCATTTT.

This clone was seen more than once but under ten times. The rearrangement uses TRBV6-2 or TRBV6-3 and TRBJ2-3; D uncertain. CDR1 and CDR2 (germline): MNHEY, SVGEGT. V gave up 2 bases and J gave up 2 bases, with 8 bases separating them. CDR3 length equals 14 residues. For the CDR3, the DNA is TGTGCCAGCAGTTACCCGAGCCTCACAGATACGCAGTATTTT. This translates into CASSYPSLTDTQYF.